This T cell receptor beta chain was identified in a study of blood T cell repertoires in COVID-19 (dated by TCRdb to 2019 to 2021). About the full investigation: Samples covering the acute and convalescent phases of COVID-19 were provided by collaborators in the United States, Italy and Spain. The prospective study material was composed of cDNA or gDNA derived from T cells, B-cell-depleted T cells, or PBMCs. The dataset comprised deeply sampled blood TCRbeta repertoires from subjects exposed to, actively infected with, or recovered from COVID-19. The repertoires were released in a freely available public database intended as a resource for research on the immune response to SARS-CoV-2. Samples came from the ongoing ImmuneRACE study (first 160 participants) plus 1,254 subjects from 6 global collaborators. Sample metadata almost always included a de-identified subject ID, COVID-19 status, age in years and sex. Where available, HLA class I and class II types were taken from metadata supplied by the sample provider and were not determined by assay-based typing. Overall study results and their limits: The amount of clinical and demographic metadata varied by source and participant and was provided uncurated.

About this clone itself: This receptor's antigen is unknown. Qualities for individual bases were not recorded, and no much larger clone is one base off.

The CDR3, cysteine through phenylalanine, is 15 amino acids long. Just CDR3 DNA is preserved here, 45 bases in frame from base 1. V trim: 6 bases; J trim: 3 bases; unmatched bases: 8. CDR1 and CDR2, per the germline V gene (reference sequence), are SEHNR and FQNEAQ. Participants in the prospective study were enrolled through a virtual design, were aged roughly 18 to 100 years, and lived in roughly 26 United States geographic areas. In the prospective study, cohorts were assigned on the basis of participant-reported clinical history obtained from a screening survey and a study questionnaire. Recovered participants in ImmuneRACE Cohort 3 were defined by two consecutive negative NP/OP PCR tests, clearance by a healthcare professional, or resolution of symptoms. Each participant in the prospective study had whole blood, serum and a nasopharyngeal or oropharyngeal swab collected by mobile phlebotomists. Over a 2-month period, participants in the prospective study had the option of providing additional blood draws and questionnaires. Before DNA extraction, blood samples from the prospective study were shipped at room temperature or frozen.

TCRbeta CDR3 regions were amplified from genomic DNA using the immunoSEQ Assay, a bias-controlled multiplex PCR. As for how the authors treated the data: The number of nucleated cells in each sample was estimated by amplification of reference gene primers within the assay. To quantify the absolute abundance of each unique TCRbeta CDR3 rearrangement, sequence reads were collapsed and filtered. For each sample, productive Simpson clonality was calculated as the square root of Simpson's diversity index across productive rearrangements. In TCRdb, the immuneACCESS table is reduced to in-frame sequences with V and J assigned. These tables do not hold every clone; where another copy was compared, an unresolved V gene accounts for under half, and the others remain unexplained. D and trimming come from the DNA, and the V and J calls and clone size come from that table. In all, the sample holds roughly 400,000 clones, and 80% to 95% of those were seen once. Under 0.7% of the sample goes to the ten largest clones.

This sequence was found in a man between 18 and 29 years old who had recovered from COVID-19. The sample consisted of PBMCs or T cells enriched from blood (not recorded which). The V and J genes are TRBV7-9 and TRBJ2-1; the central 7 bases match TRBD1. In nucleotides, the sequence is TGTGCCAGCAGTAGTCGGGACAGAAACTACAATGAGCAGTTCTTC. This translates into CASSSRDRNYNEQFF.